This is a list of T cell receptor beta chains from one sample in a study of shared clonotypes between healthy human individuals. Libraries were prepared by immunoSEQ multiplex PCR; TCRdb keeps only in-frame clonotypes and omits some of them. There are 1.4 million or so clones in the sample; approximately 98.5% occur only once, and 0.36% lies in the top ten. Specimen: naive CD4+ T cells sorted from blood. These receptors originate from a man between 25 and 39 years old in good health. Both conserved end residues are part of each CDR3.

>TRBJ2-7|TRBV15
CATSWGGSSYEQYF
>TRBJ2-2|TRBV18
CASSRGNTGELFF
>TRBJ2-7|TRBV5-1
CASSSSGRWDYEQYF
>TRBJ2-7|TRBV10-1
CASSETGRYEQYF
>TRBJ1-1|TRBV5-1
CASKPVTGGPEAFF
>TRBJ2-1|TRBV29-1
CSVETVLAEKYNEQFF
>TRBJ1-4|TRBV25-1
CASSDTQGPGEKLFF
>TRBJ2-3|TRBV19
CASSIGPPTGFGDTQYF
>TRBJ2-7|TRBV27
CASSLIVGLGYEQYF
>TRBJ1-1|TRBV27
CASIRTGKDTEAFF
>TRBJ1-4|TRBV5-3
CARSLAGGGEKLFF
>TRBJ2-5|TRBV9
CASSAGTSGVQETQYF
>TRBJ2-2|TRBV9
CASSVVSGSGLTGELFF
>TRBJ1-5|TRBV28
CASSLRGPSQPQHF
>TRBJ1-5|TRBV19
CASSPGGTLGQPQHF
>TRBJ2-3|TRBV6-5
CASSHNRFDTQYF
>TRBJ2-1|TRBV11-3
CASSLERYNEQFF
>TRBJ1-1|TRBV18
CASSPITGRNTEAFF
>TRBJ2-7|TRBV21-1
CASKGRGLYEQYF
>TRBJ1-4|TRBV7-9
CASSLSLRTEKLFF
>TRBJ2-1|TRBV5-5
CASSLVGVNEQFF
>TRBJ2-5|TRBV5-6
CASRTSGSETQYF
>TRBJ2-2|TRBV27
CASSSSMNTGELFF
>TRBJ2-3|TRBV2
CASSRDGQLSTDTQYF
>TRBJ1-5|TRBV7-6
CASSLRPPTGSNQPQHF
>TRBJ2-3|TRBV29-1
CSVEETDRSTDTQYF
>TRBJ2-1|TRBV5-1
CASRRSGTPYNEQFF
>TRBJ2-7|TRBV6-6
CASSYGTSGSRYEQYF
>TRBJ2-7|TRBV21-1
CASSQIRVAGAPWEQYF
>TRBJ2-2|TRBV27
CASLRTRANTGELFF
>TRBJ2-1|TRBV7-2
CASSLGWTYNEQFF
>TRBJ1-1|TRBV2
CASTLRGGPNTEAFF
>TRBJ2-7|TRBV5-4
CASSNREERYF
>TRBJ1-1|TRBV5-1
CASSLGQGEAFF
>TRBJ2-1|TRBV7-2
CASTIDRTYNEQFF
>TRBJ2-5|TRBV19
CASSRAETQYF
>TRBJ2-7|TRBV11-2
CASSHGLAGASYEQYF
>TRBJ2-3|TRBV9
CASSGGLAVHTDTQYF
>TRBJ2-3|TRBV7-9
CASSLGVVTGGADTQYF
>TRBJ2-1|TRBV6-1
CASSENAGRFGNEQFF
>TRBJ2-3|TRBV5-1
CASSLPSTDTQYF
>TRBJ1-4|TRBV4-1
CASSQADRPNEKLFF
>TRBJ1-2|TRBV6-5
CASSLRGANYGYTF
>TRBJ2-1|TRBV7-9
CASSLARTSGSSNRNEQFF
>TRBJ2-1|TRBV7-6
CASSLRLAGVNEQFF
>TRBJ2-1|TRBV6-5
CASATRPDTEQFF
>TRBJ2-3|TRBV5-1
CASSLDVTVAGGPRTQYF
>TRBJ2-7|TRBV15
CATSTLAGAKYEQYF
>TRBJ2-7|TRBV6-4
CASSVLLGLAERLSYEQYF
>TRBJ1-4|TRBV6-6
CASIRGTPNEKLFF
>TRBJ2-1|TRBV5-1
CASTGTGGPSGPNEQFF
>TRBJ2-7|TRBV4-3
CASSQSPGLAGYISYEQYF
>TRBJ2-2|TRBV30
CAWRSQVRTGELFF
>TRBJ2-1|TRBV29-1
CSVAGAYNEQFF
>TRBJ2-7|TRBV6-5
CASRRDIPTYEQYF
>TRBJ1-1|TRBV5-8
CASSLWAENAEAFF
>TRBJ2-7|TRBV10-3
CAITSNGLAGAEQYF
>TRBJ2-5|TRBV7-8
CASSVITSGRETQYF
>TRBJ2-1|TRBV11-2
CASSLSSDYNEQFF
>TRBJ2-2|TRBV14
CASSQVRGTGELFF